These 28 T cell receptor beta chains came from one sample sequenced in a study of blood T cell repertoires in COVID-19. Assay: immunoSEQ multiplex PCR; the TCRdb copy retains only in-frame clones and omits some. The sample shows under 250,000 clones, roughly 86% of them seen only once. Sequences were obtained from peripheral blood. All receptors derive from an elderly man with acute or convalescent COVID-19.

The chain recombines TRBV20-1 with TRBJ2-1, with 10 bases that match TRBD1. CDR1 and CDR2 from the germline V gene are DFQATT and SNEGSKA (reference sequence). This CDR3 has 14 residues. J was trimmed by 8 bases and V by 3 bases; bases with no gene match: 7. Here the CDR3 DNA reads TGCAGTGCTAGTAGGGGGACAGGGGTCGATGAGCAGTTCTTC. As protein: CSASRGTGVDEQFF.

This rearrangement joins TRBV9 to TRBJ2-2; tentative D call: TRBD1 (7 bases). Germline values: CDR1 SGDLS, CDR2 YYNGEE. The V end was cut by 0 bases, the J end by 4 bases, with 13 bases between. There are 16 residues in the CDR3. CDR3 coding DNA: TGTGCCAGCAGCGTAGTTGGAGGGGGCCTCACCGGGGAGCTGTTTTTT. It translates to CASSVVGGGLTGELFF.

This chain joins TRBV6-5 and TRBJ1-1; D remains unclear. The CDR3 runs 11 residues. Trimming shortened V by 7 bases and J by 8 bases, and 11 bases separated the two germline ends. CDR1 and CDR2 from the germline V gene are MNHEY and SVGAGI. In DNA form, the CDR3 reads TGTGCCAGCAACGGACTTTACGAAGCTTTCTTT. It yields the protein CASNGLYEAFF.

The chain uses TRBV19 and TRBJ1-3, with a possible D match to TRBD1 (6 bases). Trimming removed 5 bases from V and 0 bases from J, with 8 bases in between. The length of the CDR3 is 14 residues. Germline lookup yields CDR1 LNHDA and CDR2 SQIVND (reference sequence). The CDR3 reads CASSLTGSGNTIYF. The DNA for the CDR3 is TGTGCCAGTAGTCTGACAGGCTCTGGAAACACCATATATTTT.

CDR3 amino acids: CASSLVTGTEAFF. In DNA, the CDR3 is TGTGCCAGCAGCTTAGTAACAGGGACTGAAGCTTTCTTT. The chain joins TRBV11-2 to TRBJ1-1, with D possibly being TRBD1 (6 bases). V was shortened by 1 base and J by 5 bases, with 8 bases between the two germline ends. The V gene's germline CDR1 is SGHAT and CDR2 FQNNGV. This CDR3 spans 13 amino acids.

This chain uses TRBV6-6 with TRBJ1-2; tentative D call: TRBD1 (5 bases). Deletions cut 2 bases from V and 3 bases from J, with 13 bases between. The length of the CDR3 is 15 residues. From germline, CDR1 is MNHNY and CDR2 SVGAGI (reference sequence). The CDR3 loop reads CASSYGPGKDYGYTF. CDR3 nucleotide sequence: TGTGCCAGCAGTTACGGTCCAGGGAAGGACTATGGCTACACCTTC.

CDR3 sequence: CASSPDSLYGYTF. CDR3 coding DNA: TGTGCCAGCAGTCCCGACTCTCTCTATGGCTACACCTTC. J is TRBJ1-2 and V is TRBV12-3 or TRBV12-4; no definite D call. Deletions cut 5 bases from V and 4 bases from J, with 11 bases between. The CDR3 sequence is 13 residues long.

The chain links TRBV28 to TRBJ1-2; 7 positions match TRBD1. CDR1 is MDHEN and CDR2 is SYDVKM in the germline V gene. CDR3 length: 15 residues. J lost 0 bases, V lost 6 bases, and 7 bases had no gene match. CDR3 nucleotides: TGTGCCAGCAGACAGGGACAGCCAACTAACTATGGCTACACCTTC. As protein: CASRQGQPTNYGYTF.

The chain employs TRBV27 and TRBJ2-2; 7 nucleotides align to TRBD2. The J segment lost 2 bases and the V segment lost 5 bases, leaving 2 bases of the junction unmatched. The CDR3 covers 14 residues. Germline V CDR1 and CDR2: MNHEY, SMNVEV (reference sequence). The CDR3 nucleotides are TGTGCCAGCAGTAGACTAGCTAACACCGGGGAGCTGTTTTTT. Its protein product is CASSRLANTGELFF.

This chain links TRBV6-5 with TRBJ1-1; D is possibly TRBD1 (6 bases). The CDR3 has 14 amino acids. The V end lost 2 bases, the J end lost 1 base, and 8 bases lay between the germline ends. The germline gives CDR1 MNHEY, CDR2 SVGAGI. In nucleotides, the CDR3 is TGTGCCAGCAGTTACGGACAGACGAACACTGAAGCTTTCTTT. As protein: CASSYGQTNTEAFF.

The CDR3 bases are TGTGCCAGCAGCTACGACAGGGTAAATGGCTACACCTTC. This sequence encodes CASSYDRVNGYTF. This chain links TRBV7-9 with TRBJ1-2; 7 bases match TRBD1. Germline assignment: CDR1 SEHNR and CDR2 FQNEAQ (reference sequence). The CDR3 runs to 13 residues. The trim removed 4 bases at V and 6 bases at J, leaving 5 bases unmatched.

The chain joins TRBV29-1 to TRBJ1-5; weak D call: TRBD1 (6 bases). The CDR3 has 16 residues. Germline-derived CDR1 and CDR2 are SQVTM and ANQGSEA. V was clipped by 6 bases and J by 4 bases, with 22 bases between them. The CDR3 DNA is TGCAGCGTCGAGGGGGGGACTCCAGGTCGGAATCAGCCCCAGCATTTT. Residues: CSVEGGTPGRNQPQHF.

The chain carries TRBV19 and TRBJ2-5; 10 nucleotides align to TRBD1. Per the germline V gene, CDR1 is LNHDA and CDR2 is SQIVND (reference sequence). J was trimmed by 5 bases and V by 5 bases; bases with no gene match: 11. This CDR3 has 16 residues. DNA for the CDR3: TGTGCCAGTAGTTCTCTGGGACAGGGGCAGATGGAGACCCAGTACTTC. This sequence encodes CASSSLGQGQMETQYF.

The chain carries TRBV9 and TRBJ2-5, with 12 positions matching TRBD2. V dropped 0 bases and J dropped 10; count of bases not matched to a gene: 7. From germline, CDR1 is SGDLS and CDR2 YYNGEE. This CDR3 contains 15 residues. CDR3 region: CASSVASSGGGNQYF. Written as DNA, the CDR3 is TGTGCCAGCAGCGTAGCTTCTAGCGGGGGGGGGAACCAGTACTTC.

V usage is TRBV3-1 (or the pseudogene TRBV3-2) and J usage is TRBJ2-7; 11 nucleotides line up with TRBD1. V lost 5 bases to trimming and J lost 3 bases; unmatched junction nucleotides: 6. The germline V gene has CDR1 LGHDT and CDR2 YNNKEL (reference sequence). This CDR3 is built from 15 residues. The CDR3 sequence is CASSYGTGGNYEQYF. The CDR3 DNA is TGTGCCAGCAGCTACGGGACAGGGGGGAACTACGAGCAGTACTTC.

The rearrangement joins TRBV7-6 to TRBJ2-7, with TRBD2 matching over 10 bases. The CDR3 sequence is 16 residues long. After removal of 6 bases from V and 4 bases from J, the junction contained 12 bases not matched to a gene. Germline CDR1 reads SGHVS; CDR2 reads FNYEAQ. CDR3 nucleotide sequence: TGTGCCAGCAGTAAGGGACTAGCGACACAAGATTACGAGCAGTACTTC. Its protein product is CASSKGLATQDYEQYF.

This sequence joins TRBV3-1 (or the pseudogene TRBV3-2) and TRBJ1-2, with D uncertain. Germline V lookup: CDR1 LGHDT, CDR2 YNNKEL (reference sequence). This CDR3 has 15 amino acids. Between the trimmed V and J ends, which lost 1 base and 2 bases, there was a span of 11 bases. In DNA, the CDR3 is TGTGCCAGCAGCCAAGTGCCTCCTAGAAACTATGGCTACACCTTC. Its translation is CASSQVPPRNYGYTF.

The J gene is TRBJ1-5, the V gene TRBV21-1. TRBV21-1 is termed a pseudogene. This CDR3 spans 15 amino acids. CDR3 loop: CASSPGYGSNQPQHF. CDR3 sequence (DNA): TGTGCCAGCAGCCCGGGGTACGGAAGCAATCAGCCCCAGCATTTT.

The chain combines TRBV5-6 with TRBJ2-5; D perhaps matches TRBD1 (5 bases). Germline values: CDR1 SGHDT, CDR2 YYEEEE. CDR3 size: 14 residues. V was shortened by 4 bases and J by 4 bases, with 14 bases between the two germline ends. CDR3 loop: CASSRPQGRETQYF. CDR3 DNA sequence: TGTGCCAGCAGCCGCCCGCAGGGCCGAGAGACCCAGTACTTC.

This chain joins TRBV3-1 (or the pseudogene TRBV3-2) and TRBJ1-1, with 8 bases identical to TRBD1. The germline V gene encodes CDR1 LGHDT and CDR2 YNNKEL (reference sequence). Trimming removed 5 bases from V and 10 bases from J; junction bases left unmatched: 9. The CDR3 has 13 amino acids. The CDR3 region is CASSAGQGLTAFF. The CDR3 DNA reads as TGTGCCAGCAGCGCAGGACAGGGCCTCACAGCTTTCTTT.

This chain joins TRBV7-2 and TRBJ2-5; 8 bases align to TRBD2. This CDR3 comprises 15 residues. Germline V gene sequence: CDR1 SGHTA, CDR2 FQGNSA. V gave up 1 base and J gave up 4 bases; unmatched junction bases: 5. In DNA form, the CDR3 reads TGTGCCAGCAGCTTAGGTAGCGGGATCACAGAGACCCAGTACTTC. It specifies CASSLGSGITETQYF.

The chain has TRBV4-3 and TRBJ1-2; 10 bases align to TRBD1. CDR3 size: 14 residues. Germline loops: CDR1 LGHNA, CDR2 YSLEER. V dropped 1 base and J dropped 4; count of bases not matched to a gene: 0. CDR3 loop: CASSQGQGAYGYTF. CDR3 sequence (DNA): TGCGCCAGCAGCCAAGGACAGGGGGCCTATGGCTACACCTTC.

About this clone itself: Other DNA sequences from this sample encode an identical CDR3 as well. The rearrangement joins TRBV28 to TRBJ1-5; 8 nucleotides line up with TRBD1. Germline V gene lookup returns CDR1 MDHEN and CDR2 SYDVKM. The CDR3 has 14 residues. V was pared by 6 bases and J by 6 bases, with 7 bases of the junction left unmatched. Here the CDR3 DNA reads TGTGCCAGCAGCCTTACAGGGGGGAGTCAGCCCCAGCATTTT. Its protein is CASSLTGGSQPQHF.

The gene calls are TRBV3-1 (or the pseudogene TRBV3-2) and TRBJ1-2; D not resolved. The germline V gene has CDR1 LGHDT and CDR2 YNNKEL (reference sequence). V lost 7 bases and J 1 base, leaving 7 bases between the germline ends. This CDR3 has 12 residues. The CDR3 DNA reads TGTGCCAGCACACAGAGTAACTATGGCTACACCTTC. Translating gives CASTQSNYGYTF.

The genes are TRBV5-1 and TRBJ1-6; weak D call: TRBD1 (6 bases). Per the germline V gene, CDR1 is SGHRS and CDR2 is YFSETQ. This CDR3 contains 17 residues. V lost 6 bases and J 1 base, leaving 17 bases between the germline ends. The CDR3 DNA follows: TGCGCCAGCATCACGTTTGGGGGCACGTCCTATAATTCACCCCTCCACTTT. Protein sequence: CASITFGGTSYNSPLHF.

V is TRBV18 and J is TRBJ1-2; 8 positions match TRBD1. CDR1 and CDR2 from the germline V gene are KGHSH and LQKENI. The CDR3 consists of 15 residues. Losses at the gene ends were 4 bases for V and 6 bases for J; bases not matched to a gene: 10. CDR3 nucleotide sequence: TGTGCCAGCTCACGATTATCACAGGGGGAAGATGGCTACACCTTC. It is translated as CASSRLSQGEDGYTF.

This chain links TRBV5-1 with TRBJ2-1; tentatively, D is TRBD1 (6 bases). CDR3 length equals 17 residues. The germline CDR1 and CDR2 sequences are SGHRS and YFSETQ. Trimming took 4 bases from V and 4 from J, leaving 21 bases between them. The CDR3 region has the DNA TGCGCCAGCAGCGCAGGAACAGGGCGAATCGAGTACAATGAGCAGTTCTTC. This sequence encodes CASSAGTGRIEYNEQFF.

The J gene is TRBJ2-4, the V gene TRBV29-1; weak D call: TRBD1 (5 bases). Germline V CDR1 and CDR2: SQVTM, ANQGSEA. The CDR3 runs to 12 residues. V was cut by 5 bases and J by 7 bases, with 12 bases left in between. In nucleotides, the CDR3 is TGCAGCGTTTCTCAGGGTTCGAACATTCAGTACTTC. Its translation: CSVSQGSNIQYF.